This entry features one T cell receptor beta chain sequence. The entry originates in a study of T cell changes during pregnancy in multiple sclerosis. The assay was immunoSEQ multiplex PCR, and TCRdb's table has in-frame clones only and misses some. The data contain 40,000 or so clones, 91% of them seen just once; the ten biggest clones take up 0.45% to 0.55%. Germline values: CDR1 SNHLY, CDR2 FYNNEI. The CDR3 contains 13 residues. V was pared by 10 bases and J by 2 bases, with 12 bases between. The sample was CD4+ T cells from peripheral blood mononuclear cells, taken in the third trimester of pregnancy. This TCR derives from a female donor in good health, enrolled as a control in a pregnancy study. The chain recombines TRBV2 with TRBJ1-3; D is possibly TRBD1 (5 bases). CDR3 sequence reads: CATRTGTGNTIYF. CDR3 coding DNA: TGTGCCACCCGAACAGGTACTGGAAACACCATATATTTT.